This T cell receptor beta chain was retrieved from a study of blood T cell repertoires in COVID-19. Across about two dozen US areas, participants ranged in age from about 18 to 89 years. Cohort assignment relied on participant-reported clinical history. From germline, CDR1 is SGHTA and CDR2 FQGNSA. This CDR3 spans 14 amino acids. Trimming removed 5 bases from V and 8 bases from J; junction bases left unmatched: 10. As processed by the authors: Amplification of reference gene primers provided the estimated nucleated cell counts. Sequencing used immunoSEQ multiplex PCR; TCRdb keeps in-frame clones, though not all of them. V, J and clone size are those of that table, while D and trimming were read from the DNA. The sample lists some 250,000 clones; roughly 89% were seen once.

Sequencing input: PBMCs or T cells enriched from blood (not recorded which). The rearrangement links TRBV7-2 to TRBJ1-2; TRBD1 aligns across 8 bases. The sequence derives from a woman younger than 45 with acute COVID-19. CDR3 coding DNA: TGTGCCAGCAGCGCGGGACAGGCGGCGGGGGGCTACACCTTC. Its translation: CASSAGQAAGGYTF.